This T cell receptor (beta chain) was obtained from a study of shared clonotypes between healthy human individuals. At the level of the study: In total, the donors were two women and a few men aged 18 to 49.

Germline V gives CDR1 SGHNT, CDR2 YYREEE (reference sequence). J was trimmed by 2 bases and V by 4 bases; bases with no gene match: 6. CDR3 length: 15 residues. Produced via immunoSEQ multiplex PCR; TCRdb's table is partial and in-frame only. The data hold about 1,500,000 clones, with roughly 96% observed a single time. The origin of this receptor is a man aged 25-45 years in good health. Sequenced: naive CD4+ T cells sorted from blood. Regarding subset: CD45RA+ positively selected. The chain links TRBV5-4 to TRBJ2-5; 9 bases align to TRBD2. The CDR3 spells CASSKELAGQETQYF. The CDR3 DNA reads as TGTGCCAGCAGCAAAGAACTAGCGGGTCAAGAGACCCAGTACTTC.